This T cell receptor (beta chain) was observed in a study of OX40 agonist ivuxolimab in advanced cancers. Background on the study: Patients were infused with ivuxolimab every 2 weeks at 0.01 to 10 mg/kg. The study's findings and limits: Relative to CD4+, CD8+ T cells held more expanded clones on average.

The data were produced by immunoSEQ multiplex PCR, yet TCRdb's version contains in-frame clones alone and is incomplete. This sample yields roughly 100,000 clones, of which around nine tenths are seen a single time; around 1.5% belongs to the top ten. V lost 4 bases to trimming and J lost 0 bases, with 13 bases between them. The V gene's germline CDR1 is MNHNY and CDR2 SVGAGI (reference sequence). The CDR3 runs to 16 residues. The sample holds one count of this clone. Its antigen remains unidentified. V is TRBV6-6 and J is TRBJ2-1; D is unresolved. The source was CD4+ or CD8+ T cells sorted from blood, collected in a trial of the OX40 agonist ivuxolimab. This TCR derives from an adult with an advanced solid tumor such as melanoma, head and neck, liver or kidney cancer. The CDR3 bases are TGTGCCAGCAGTTCCAAACAGAGTAGCTCCTACAATGAGCAGTTCTTC. It is translated as CASSSKQSSSYNEQFF.